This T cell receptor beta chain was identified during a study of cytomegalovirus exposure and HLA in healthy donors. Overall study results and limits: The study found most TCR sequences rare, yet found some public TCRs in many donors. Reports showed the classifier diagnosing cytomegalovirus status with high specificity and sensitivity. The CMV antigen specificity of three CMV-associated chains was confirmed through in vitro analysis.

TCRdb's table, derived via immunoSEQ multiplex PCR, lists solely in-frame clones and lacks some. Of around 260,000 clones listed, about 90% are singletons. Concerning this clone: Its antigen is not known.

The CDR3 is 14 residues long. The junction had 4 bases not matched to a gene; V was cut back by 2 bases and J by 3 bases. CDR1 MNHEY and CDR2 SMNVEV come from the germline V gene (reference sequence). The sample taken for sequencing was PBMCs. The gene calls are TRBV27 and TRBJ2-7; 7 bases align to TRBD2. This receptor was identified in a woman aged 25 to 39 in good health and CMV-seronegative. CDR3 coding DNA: TGTGCCAGCAGTTTACACCCTAGCGGCTACGAGCAGTACTTC. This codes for CASSLHPSGYEQYF.